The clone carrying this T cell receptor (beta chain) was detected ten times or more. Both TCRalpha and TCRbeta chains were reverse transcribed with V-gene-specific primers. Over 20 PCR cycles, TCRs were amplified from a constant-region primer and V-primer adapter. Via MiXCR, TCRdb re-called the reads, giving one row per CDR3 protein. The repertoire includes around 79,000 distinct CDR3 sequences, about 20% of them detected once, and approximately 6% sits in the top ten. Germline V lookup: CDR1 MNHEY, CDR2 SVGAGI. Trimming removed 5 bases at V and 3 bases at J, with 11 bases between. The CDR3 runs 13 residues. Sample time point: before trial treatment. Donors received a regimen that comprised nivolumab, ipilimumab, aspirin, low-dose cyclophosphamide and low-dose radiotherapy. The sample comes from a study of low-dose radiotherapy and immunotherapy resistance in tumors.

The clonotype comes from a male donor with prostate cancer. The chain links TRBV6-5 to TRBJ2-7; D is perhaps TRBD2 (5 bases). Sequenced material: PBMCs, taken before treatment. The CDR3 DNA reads TGTGCCAGCAGTAGGCCGGGAAACTACGAGCAGTACTTC. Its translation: CASSRPGNYEQYF.